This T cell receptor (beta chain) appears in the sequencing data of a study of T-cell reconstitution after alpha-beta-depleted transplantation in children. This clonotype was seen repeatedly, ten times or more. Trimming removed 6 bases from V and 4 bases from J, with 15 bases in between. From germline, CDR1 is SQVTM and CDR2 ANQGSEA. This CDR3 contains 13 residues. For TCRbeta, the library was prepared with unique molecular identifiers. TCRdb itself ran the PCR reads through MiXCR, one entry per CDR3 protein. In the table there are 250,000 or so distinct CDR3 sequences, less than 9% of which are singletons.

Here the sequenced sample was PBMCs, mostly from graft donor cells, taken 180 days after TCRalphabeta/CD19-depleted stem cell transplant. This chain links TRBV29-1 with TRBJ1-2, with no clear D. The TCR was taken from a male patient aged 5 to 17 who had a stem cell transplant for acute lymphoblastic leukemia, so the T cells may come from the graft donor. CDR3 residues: CSVGRAQGYGYTF. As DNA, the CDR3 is TGCAGCGTCGGGCGGGCTCAAGGCTATGGCTACACCTTC.